The rows below give T cell receptor beta chains drawn from one sample of a study of T cell responses to AZD1222 COVID-19 vaccine. The repertoire was sequenced with immunoSEQ multiplex PCR; TCRdb's copy has only in-frame clones and lacks some. This table has 140,000 to 150,000 clones, roughly four fifths appearing once. The input for sequencing was peripheral blood, taken on day 0 of MenACWY control vaccination. These receptor sequences come from an adult in good health. The CDR3 runs from the conserved cysteine through the conserved F or W. D genes are given only for firm matches. Only part of the rows carry a size: once, few, many, or a class if the clone is expanded.

TGTGCCAGCAGCTCCTTTTGGGGACAGGGAAGCTACGAGCAGTACTTC	CASSSFWGQGSYEQYF	TRBD1	TRBJ2-7	TRBV5-6	NA
TGTGCCAGCAGGGAGACAGGGGTCGGCTATGGCTACACCTTC	CASRETGVGYGYTF	TRBD1	TRBJ1-2	TRBV27	NA
TGTGCCAGCAGCGAAGACAGGGGTTGGGACACCGGGGAGCTGTTTTTT	CASSEDRGWDTGELFF	TRBD1	TRBJ2-2	TRBV9	NA
TGTGCCAGCAGCACCTCCAGGGCAGATACGCAGTATTTT	CASSTSRADTQYF	NA	TRBJ2-3	TRBV7-9	few
TGTGCCAGCAGTGGGAAGTCTGGGGGCATCTATGGCTACACCTTC	CASSGKSGGIYGYTF	NA	TRBJ1-2	TRBV2	NA
TGTGCCAGCAGCAGCTCTGGGCGGGCGAACACCGGGGAGCTGTTTTTT	CASSSSGRANTGELFF	NA	TRBJ2-2	TRBV7-9	few
TGTGCCAGCAGTTATACCCCCCCCCTTACAGGGGACACCGGGGAGCTGTTTTTT	CASSYTPPLTGDTGELFF	TRBD1	TRBJ2-2	TRBV6-2/TRBV6-3	NA
TGTGCCAGCAGCTTAGCCTCGGGCCTTACCGGGGAGCTGTTTTTT	CASSLASGLTGELFF	NA	TRBJ2-2	TRBV11-2	many
TGTGCCAGCAGCCCTGGGGACAGGGTAGGAACTGAAGCTTTCTTT	CASSPGDRVGTEAFF	TRBD1	TRBJ1-1	TRBV3-1/TRBV3-2	NA
TGTGCCAGCAGCTCATCCGTACAGGGGGAGACCCAGTACTTC	CASSSSVQGETQYF	TRBD1	TRBJ2-5	TRBV11-1	NA
TGCGCCAGCAGCCACGGGTCAGGGCCTAGCACAGATACGCAGTATTTT	CASSHGSGPSTDTQYF	NA	TRBJ2-3	TRBV5-1	NA
TGTGCCAGTAGATTGGGCAGGGGGGCAGATACGCAGTATTTT	CASRLGRGADTQYF	NA	TRBJ2-3	TRBV19	NA
TGTGCCAGCAGCCCCGGTCCCGCGGCTGGCTACACCTTC	CASSPGPAAGYTF	NA	TRBJ1-2	TRBV6-5	NA
TGTGCCAGCAGCCCTAGACAGGGGGCGCGTGGGGAGCTGTTTTTT	CASSPRQGARGELFF	TRBD1	TRBJ2-2	TRBV7-9	NA
TGTGCCAGCACCTTGGGGGGTCTGCTATCTAGCACAGATACGCAGTATTTT	CASTLGGLLSSTDTQYF	NA	TRBJ2-3	TRBV5-4	few
TGTGCCATCAGTCCAGGGCCGAGTTCCTATGGCTACACCTTC	CAISPGPSSYGYTF	NA	TRBJ1-2	TRBV10-3	NA
TGTGCCAGCAGCCCCTCCCACGGCACCGGGGAGCTGTTTTTT	CASSPSHGTGELFF	NA	TRBJ2-2	TRBV7-3	once
TGTGCCAGCAGCGCCGACAGGCGGGGGAATGAAAAACTGTTTTTT	CASSADRRGNEKLFF	NA	TRBJ1-4	TRBV9	NA